This record covers a single T cell receptor beta chain. Its specificity is not known. Genomic DNA provided the template from which TCR beta CDR3 was amplified by two-round multiplex PCR. Primers were specific to each TRBV and TRBJ gene in first-round PCR. MiXCR, run by TCRdb on the multiplex PCR reads, gives a single entry per CDR3 protein. The repertoire consists of about 14,000 distinct CDR3 sequences, with about a quarter occurring once and the leading ten covering 11%. These data originate in a study of prognosis after radiotherapy for stage I lung cancer. On the study more broadly: Enrolled patients had stage I non-small cell lung cancer and entered the cohort between 2018 and January 2019. Study-wide findings and caveats: The number of unique TCR clones went down after stereotactic body radiation therapy, with a median of approximately 9,100 versus 7,200.

The germline V gene encodes CDR1 SGHRS and CDR2 YFSETQ. The CDR3 is made up of 14 amino acids. The receptor comes from a donor over 45 with non-small cell lung cancer. The chain is built from TRBV5-1 and TRBJ2-3; 9 bases agree with TRBD2. The starting material was PBMCs, obtained before or after stereotactic body radiation therapy (not recorded which). CDR3 coding DNA: TGCGGCAGTACCAGCGGGAGGTCCACAGATACGCAGTATTTT. Protein sequence: CGSTSGRSTDTQYF.